These 19 T cell receptor beta chains were all obtained from the same sample, sequenced in a study of regulatory T cells in long-lasting Graves disease. Time point given: newly diagnosed GD, antithyroid drugs for less than 3 months. RNA from PBMCs was the source of the TCR library. In building TCR beta libraries, iRepertoire HTBI primers were used together with Arm-PCR of CDR3 regions. TCRdb re-derived calls from the multiplex PCR reads in MiXCR, one entry per CDR3 protein. The table lists 200,000 to 250,000 distinct CDR3 sequences, 15% to 20% of them singletons, with around 21% in the top ten. Source: peripheral blood mononuclear cells (PBMCs), taken at new diagnosis, from a patient treated with antithyroid drugs. Source of these receptors: a female donor with Graves disease.

This clonotype appeared many times. The chain recombines TRBV24-1 with TRBJ1-2; 8 bases are a match to TRBD1. The CDR3 totals 15 residues. The germline CDR1 and CDR2 sequences are KGHDR and SFDVKD. After removal of 3 bases from V and 5 bases from J, the junction contained 7 bases not matched to a gene. The CDR3 spells CATSDPTGGRYGYTF. In DNA form, the CDR3 reads TGTGCCACCAGTGATCCCACAGGGGGTCGATATGGCTACACCTTC.

The genes are TRBV2 and TRBJ2-5; D is undetermined. The V gene's germline CDR1 is SNHLY and CDR2 FYNNEI. This CDR3 has 11 residues. V lost 7 bases and J lost 5, with 8 bases in between. CDR3 DNA sequence: TGTGCCAGCAACGGGCGGGAGACCCAGTACTTC. It specifies CASNGRETQYF.

Worth noting for this clonotype: With a much larger clone just one base away, this may be a read error. The J gene is TRBJ2-1, the V gene TRBV11-2, with 8 bases lining up with TRBD2. This CDR3 spans 14 amino acids. CDR1 and CDR2 (germline): SGHAT, FQNNGV. In DNA form, the CDR3 reads TGTGCCAGCAGCCCTCCGGGGGGGAGCAATGAGCGGTGCTTC. Translation gives CASSPPGGSNERCF.

This clonotype was seen at least ten times. This chain links TRBV28 with TRBJ2-5, with 8 bases identical to TRBD1. Germline V gene data show CDR1 as MDHEN and CDR2 as SYDVKM. V lost 6 bases, J lost 2 bases, and 2 bases stayed unmatched. The CDR3 has 13 residues. The CDR3 is CASSRDRQETQYF. CDR3 DNA sequence: TGTGCCAGCAGCAGGGACAGGCAAGAGACCCAGTACTTC.

The J gene is TRBJ1-2, the V gene TRBV6-2 or TRBV6-3, with 9 bases identical to TRBD1. This CDR3 has 16 amino acids. V was clipped by 2 bases and J by 2 bases; unmatched bases: 6. The V gene's germline CDR1 is MNHEY and CDR2 SVGEGT. The CDR3 DNA reads TGTGCCAGCAGTTACGATTGGACAGGGGCCAACTATGGCTACACCTTC. As protein: CASSYDWTGANYGYTF.

This clonotype appeared many times. This rearrangement joins TRBV6-2 or TRBV6-3 to TRBJ1-5, with D possibly matching TRBD1 (6 bases). Trimming cost V 7 bases and J 1 base, with 8 bases left between them. The CDR3 length is 13 residues. Looked up from germline, CDR1 is MNHEY and CDR2 is SVGEGT. The CDR3 spells CASNTGSNQPQHF. CDR3 DNA sequence: TGTGCCAGCAATACAGGGAGCAATCAGCCCCAGCATTTT.

This clonotype was detected many times. This chain connects TRBV28 to TRBJ1-2; no reliable D call. V was clipped by 5 bases and J by 4 bases, with 17 bases between them. The CDR3 runs to 15 residues. The germline gives CDR1 MDHEN, CDR2 SYDVKM. The CDR3 DNA reads as TGTGCCAGCAGTCCCATACCAGGAGTTCCCTATGGCTACACCTTC. Its protein product is CASSPIPGVPYGYTF.

The chain links TRBV10-1 to TRBJ2-2; TRBD2 agrees at 8 bases. Germline values: CDR1 WNHNN, CDR2 SYGVQD (reference sequence). The ends lost 7 bases at V and 4 bases at J; junction bases unmatched: 5. This CDR3 spans 14 amino acids. CDR3 residues: CASKGGRTTGELFF. CDR3 nucleotides: TGCGCCAGCAAAGGCGGGAGGACCACCGGGGAGCTGTTTTTT.

This clonotype came up many times. This rearrangement joins TRBV3-1 to TRBJ1-1; D perhaps matches TRBD1 (6 bases). Germline CDR1 and CDR2: LGHDT and YNNKEL (reference sequence). The CDR3 has 13 amino acids. The V end lost 5 bases, the J end lost 6 bases, and 13 bases lay between the germline ends. CDR3 in amino acids: CASSDSTGAEAFF. The CDR3 nucleotides are TGTGCCAGCAGCGACTCGACAGGAGCTGAAGCTTTCTTT.

This clonotype was seen repeatedly, ten times or more. The chain employs TRBV15 and TRBJ2-5; D remains ambiguous. CDR1 and CDR2 from the germline V gene are LNHNV and YYDKDF (reference sequence). Trimming stripped 2 bases from V and 5 bases from J, with 15 bases between. CDR3 length equals 15 residues. The CDR3 sequence: CATSRLGQEGETQYF. CDR3 nucleotides: TGTGCCACCAGCAGACTGGGTCAGGAAGGGGAGACCCAGTACTTC.

Comments on this clonotype: With a much larger clone just one base away, this may be a read error. The V and J genes are TRBV28 and TRBJ2-4; 8 nucleotides match TRBD1. Germline values: CDR1 MDHEN, CDR2 SYDVKM. The CDR3 is 14 residues long. The DNA for the CDR3 is TGTGCCAGCAGCCCACCCGACAGGGGAAACATTCAGTGCTTC. Protein: CASSPPDRGNIQCF.

The chain carries TRBV9 and TRBJ2-3, with 8 bases matching TRBD1. The CDR3 is 14 residues long. Germline CDR1 SGDLS, CDR2 YYNGEE. J lost 3 bases, V lost 4 bases, and 4 bases had no gene match. The CDR3 loop reads CASSYRTGTDTQYF. CDR3 bases: TGTGCCAGCAGCTATAGGACAGGGACAGATACGCAGTATTTT.

This clonotype was observed many times. The chain employs TRBV18 and TRBJ2-1; D unclear. Per germline, CDR1 KGHSH and CDR2 LQKENI. The CDR3 sequence is 17 residues long. Trimming left V 0 bases short and J 0 bases short, with 12 bases between. The chain's CDR3 is CASSPPIAESSYNEQFF. In DNA form, the CDR3 reads TGTGCCAGCTCACCACCGATCGCGGAGAGCTCCTACAATGAGCAGTTCTTC.

This clonotype was recorded at least ten times. This CDR3 is CASSPSLDRANEQFF. CDR3 DNA: TGTGCCAGCAGCCCCTCCCTGGACCGGGCCAATGAGCAGTTCTTC. The chain couples TRBV6-2 or TRBV6-3 to TRBJ2-1, with D unresolved. Germline V gives CDR1 MNHEY, CDR2 SVGEGT. Trimming took 6 bases from V and 6 from J, leaving 18 bases between them. CDR3 length: 15 residues.

This clonotype was found many times. V and J are TRBV12-3 or TRBV12-4 and TRBJ2-7; D is unclear. CDR3 length: 14 residues. Trimming took 5 bases from V and 2 from J, leaving 13 bases between them. The CDR3 bases are TGTGCCAGCAGTATTACCAGCATCCCCTACGAGCAGTACTTC. Translation: CASSITSIPYEQYF.

This chain joins TRBV9 and TRBJ2-5; TRBD2 matches 14 bases. Germline lookup yields CDR1 SGDLS and CDR2 YYNGEE. The CDR3 extends over 18 amino acids. The ends lost 0 bases at V and 5 bases at J; junction bases unmatched: 9. CDR3 DNA sequence: TGTGCCAGCAGCGTAGAGGGGACTAGCGGGAGAGGGGGGGAGACCCAGTACTTC. It translates to CASSVEGTSGRGGETQYF.

This clonotype showed up just a few times. The chain uses TRBV4-1 and TRBJ2-1; D may be TRBD2 (5 bases). V gave up 0 bases and J gave up 1 base, with 10 bases separating them. The CDR3 consists of 16 residues. CDR1 is MGHRA and CDR2 is YSYEKL in the germline V gene. As DNA, the CDR3 is TGCGCCAGCAGCCAAGATCGCGGGCGTTCCTACAATGAGCAGTTCTTC. Amino acids: CASSQDRGRSYNEQFF.

On this clonotype itself: The likely explanation is a read error, given a far larger clone one base away. V is TRBV10-3 and J is TRBJ2-5; the D gene could be TRBD1 or TRBD2 (6 bases each). The germline V and J ends were trimmed by 6 bases and 4 bases, with 12 bases remaining between them. Germline values: CDR1 ENHRY, CDR2 SYGVKD. This CDR3 is built from 13 residues. CDR3 in amino acids: CAIRRGVGETQYF. The CDR3 region has the DNA TGTGCCATCAGGAGGGGGGTAGGAGAGACCCAGTACTTC.

The CDR3 region is CASSLGWTSGRWYEQYF. The CDR3 DNA reads TGTGCCAGCAGCTTAGGCTGGACTAGCGGGAGATGGTACGAGCAGTACTTC. This rearrangement joins TRBV7-2 to TRBJ2-7; TRBD2 agrees at 13 bases. Trimming at V came to 1 base and at J to 4 bases, leaving 7 bases not matched to a gene. This CDR3 region has 17 residues. Germline values: CDR1 SGHTA, CDR2 FQGNSA. Supplemented by reference TRBV7-2 and TRBJ2-7, the full variable domain reads GAGVSQSPSNKVTEKGKDVELRCDPISGHTALYWYRQSLGQGLEFLIYFQGNSAPDKSGLPSDRFSAERTGGSVSTLTIQRTQQEDSAVYLCASSLGWTSGRWYEQYFGPGTRLTVT.